These 14 T cell receptor beta chains came from one sample sequenced in a study of T-cell reconstitution after alpha-beta-depleted transplantation in children. Preparation of the TCRbeta library involved a method that used unique molecular identifiers. TCRdb ran MiXCR on the PCR reads and lists one entry per CDR3 protein. Found here are 750,000 to 950,000 distinct CDR3 sequences, 16% of them singletons; the top ten hold roughly 4.8%. The starting material was PBMCs, mostly from graft donor cells, obtained 360 days after TCRalphabeta/CD19-depleted stem cell transplant. Every receptor here comes from a male patient younger than 18 who had a stem cell transplant for acute lymphoblastic leukemia, so the T cells may come from the graft donor.

This clonotype was detected a few times. This chain links TRBV29-1 with TRBJ2-3; D possibly matches TRBD1 or TRBD2 (6 bases each). Between the trimmed V and J ends, which lost 6 bases and 11 bases, there was a span of 15 bases. CDR3 length: 11 amino acids. Germline CDR1 and CDR2: SQVTM and ANQGSEA. For the CDR3, the DNA is TGCAGCGTCGGGGGCTATAAGAAGCAGTATTTT. This translates into CSVGGYKKQYF.

Only a few counts were recorded for this clonotype. The chain couples TRBV4-2 to TRBJ2-4, with D tentatively TRBD1 (7 bases). CDR3 length equals 13 residues. Trimming shortened V by 6 bases and J by 6 bases, and 12 bases separated the two germline ends. The germline V gene encodes CDR1 LGHNA and CDR2 YNFKEQ. This CDR3 reads CASSDREANIQYF. The CDR3 coding sequence is TGTGCCAGCAGTGACAGGGAGGCAAACATTCAGTACTTC.

This chain connects TRBV7-2 to TRBJ2-7, with D perhaps given as TRBD1 or TRBD2 (5 bases each). Between the trimmed V and J ends, which lost 3 bases and 3 bases, there was a span of 12 bases. The germline V gene has CDR1 SGHTA and CDR2 FQGNSA. This CDR3 spans 14 amino acids. CDR3 in amino acids: CASSLRGDGYEQYF. In DNA, the CDR3 is TGTGCCAGCAGCTTGAGGGGAGACGGCTACGAGCAGTACTTC.

This sequence joins TRBV29-1 and TRBJ2-3, with D hard to call. Trimming took 4 bases from V and 7 from J, leaving 6 bases between them. CDR3 size: 10 residues. Germline CDR1 and CDR2: SQVTM and ANQGSEA. The DNA of the CDR3 is TGCAGCGTTGGCCTTCATACGCAGTATTTT. Amino acids: CSVGLHTQYF.

This clonotype has a count of ten or more. V usage is TRBV27 and J usage is TRBJ2-7, with D perhaps assigned TRBD1 or TRBD2 (5 bases each). Germline CDR1 reads MNHEY; CDR2 reads SMNVEV (reference sequence). The germline V and J ends were trimmed by 2 bases and 6 bases, with 11 bases remaining between them. The CDR3 sequence is 13 residues long. CDR3 sequence: CASSLGGTPEQYF. The CDR3 bases are TGTGCCAGCAGTTTAGGTGGGACGCCCGAGCAGTACTTC.

As for this clonotype: Sequence at one end of the junction differs from germline and may be a read error. The chain couples TRBV12-5 to TRBJ2-1, with 7 nucleotides matching TRBD2. CDR1 LGHNT and CDR2 FRNRAP come from the germline V gene. The CDR3 sequence is 16 residues long. As DNA, the CDR3 is TGTGTTAGTGGTTTGGTCGGAGCGGGATTCTACAATGAGCAGTTCTTC. Its translation is CVSGLVGAGFYNEQFF.

This clonotype has more than one count but fewer than ten. This chain connects TRBV20-1 to TRBJ2-7; D is perhaps TRBD2 (5 bases). With 3 bases removed from V and 2 bases from J, the gap between germline ends came to 14 bases. Germline V gene lookup returns CDR1 DFQATT and CDR2 SNEGSKA (reference sequence). This CDR3 comprises 14 residues. The CDR3 region has the DNA TGCAGTGCTAGTGGGCTAGCTTACACCTACGAGCAGTACTTC. Its translation: CSASGLAYTYEQYF.

This clonotype showed up just a few times. The chain combines TRBV6-5 with TRBJ2-4; a weak D match, TRBD1 (5 bases). V was clipped by 3 bases and J by 8 bases, with 14 bases between them. The CDR3 extends over 14 amino acids. Germline values: CDR1 MNHEY, CDR2 SVGAGI. The CDR3 region is CASSYRALGDIQYF. In nucleotides, the CDR3 is TGTGCCAGCAGTTATAGGGCTCTAGGGGACATTCAGTACTTC.

This clonotype was detected many times. This chain connects TRBV5-6 to TRBJ2-3, with D tentatively TRBD1 (6 bases). This CDR3 contains 14 residues. CDR1 is SGHDT, CDR2 YYEEEE, per germline. Trimming shortened V by 2 bases and J by 5 bases, and 12 bases separated the two germline ends. The CDR3: CASSLQGSGDTQYF. The CDR3 DNA is TGTGCCAGCAGCTTACAGGGATCGGGAGATACGCAGTATTTT.

This clonotype showed up many times. V and J are TRBV7-3 and TRBJ2-2; D is unclear. Germline-derived CDR1 and CDR2 are SGHTA and FQGTGA. The CDR3 has 15 residues. Between the trimmed V and J ends, which lost 0 bases and 5 bases, there was a span of 10 bases. CDR3 sequence (DNA): TGTGCCAGCAGCTTAACTGGCTCACTTACCGGGGAGCTGTTTTTT. Translation gives CASSLTGSLTGELFF.

J is TRBJ2-5 and V is TRBV13; D uncertain. V shed 5 bases and J shed 4 bases, with 11 bases lying between them. Germline V gives CDR1 PRHDT, CDR2 FYEKMQ (reference sequence). The CDR3 consists of 13 residues. Here the CDR3 reads CASSERTPETQYF. In nucleotides, the CDR3 is TGTGCCAGCAGCGAAAGGACGCCAGAGACCCAGTACTTC.

The table lists this clonotype with many counts. The chain carries TRBV29-1 and TRBJ2-1; the match to TRBD2 covers 7 bases. This CDR3 comprises 14 residues. J lost 6 bases, V lost 5 bases, and 10 bases had no gene match. The germline gives CDR1 SQVTM, CDR2 ANQGSEA. The CDR3 DNA reads as TGCAGCGTTTTTGGACTAGACGTCCCCAATGAGCAGTTCTTC. It translates to CSVFGLDVPNEQFF.

This clonotype was picked up many times. In DNA, the CDR3 is TGTGCCAGCAGTTTAGCGTGGGTAGCGGGCGACAATGAGCAGTTCTTC. Its translation: CASSLAWVAGDNEQFF. V usage is TRBV12-3 or TRBV12-4 and J usage is TRBJ2-1; 7 bases fit TRBD2. V shed 0 bases and J 5 bases; nucleotides not matched to a gene: 7. The CDR3 loop spans 16 amino acids.

J is TRBJ2-6 and V is TRBV4-1; 11 bases match TRBD2. The germline CDR1 and CDR2 sequences are MGHRA and YSYEKL. The CDR3 length is 18 residues. The trim removed 5 bases at V and 0 bases at J, leaving 6 bases unmatched. This CDR3 is CASSYIAGGTSGANVLTF. CDR3 DNA: TGCGCCAGCAGCTACATAGCGGGAGGGACCTCTGGGGCCAACGTCCTGACTTTC.